The 15 T cell receptor beta chains reported below all come from one sample, sequenced in a study of OX40 agonist ivuxolimab in advanced cancers. Libraries were prepared by immunoSEQ multiplex PCR; TCRdb keeps only in-frame clonotypes and omits some of them. The data show 60,000 to 65,000 clones, around 93% seen once. Sequenced material: CD4+ or CD8+ T cells sorted from blood, taken in a trial of the OX40 agonist ivuxolimab. These receptors came from an adult with an advanced solid tumor such as melanoma, head and neck, liver or kidney cancer.

The CDR3 region is CASSPRLAGGPAQETQYF. Written as DNA, the CDR3 is TGCGCCAGCAGCCCTCGACTAGCGGGAGGCCCCGCGCAAGAGACCCAGTACTTC. This chain uses TRBV4-1 with TRBJ2-5; 13 bases agree with TRBD2. The CDR3 loop spans 18 amino acids. In germline, CDR1 is MGHRA, CDR2 YSYEKL. V shed 4 bases, J shed 2 bases, and the junction held 10 bases outside the gene matches.

This clone showed up just once. The rearrangement uses TRBV30 and TRBJ1-6, with 7 nucleotides matching TRBD1. The germline gives CDR1 GTSNPN, CDR2 SVGIG (reference sequence). The CDR3 totals 16 residues. V shed 0 bases, J shed 7 bases, and the junction held 9 bases outside the gene matches. The CDR3, as DNA: TGTGCCTGGAGTGTACCGTTAGACAGGGACAATTCACCCCTCCACTTT. Protein: CAWSVPLDRDNSPLHF.

The V and J genes are TRBV7-2 and TRBJ2-1; 13 bases are shared with TRBD2. V lost 3 bases to trimming and J lost 4 bases; unmatched junction nucleotides: 6. The CDR3 runs to 17 residues. CDR1 and CDR2 (germline): SGHTA, FQGNSA. CDR3 bases: TGTGCCAGCAGCTTCCAAGGACTAGCGGGAGCATACAATGAGCAGTTCTTC. Translating gives CASSFQGLAGAYNEQFF.

This chain joins TRBV27 and TRBJ1-5, with 8 positions matching TRBD1. The CDR3 length is 14 residues. Germline CDR1 MNHEY, CDR2 SMNVEV (reference sequence). V trimming: 5 bases; J trimming: 1 base; junction bases outside the gene matches: 1. CDR3 nucleotides: TGTGCCAGCAGTCACAGGGGGAGCAATCAGCCCCAGCATTTT. This gives the protein CASSHRGSNQPQHF.

V and J are TRBV15 and TRBJ1-5; possibly TRBD1 for D (5 bases). The V gene's germline CDR1 is LNHNV and CDR2 YYDKDF (reference sequence). Trimming removed 1 base from V and 6 bases from J, with 16 bases in between. The CDR3 runs to 16 residues. The CDR3 DNA follows: TGTGCCACCAGCAGAGTTGGGGGAAATGGGTTTCAGCCCCAGCATTTT. Translation gives CATSRVGGNGFQPQHF.

The chain links TRBV11-2 to TRBJ2-3; weak D call: TRBD2 (5 bases). The CDR3 length is 15 residues. The germline V and J ends were trimmed by 5 bases and 1 base, with 13 bases remaining between them. Germline values: CDR1 SGHAT, CDR2 FQNNGV. This chain's CDR3 is CASSRRAGGTDTQYF. The CDR3 DNA reads as TGTGCCAGCAGCCGAAGGGCGGGCGGCACAGATACGCAGTATTTT.

This chain connects TRBV6-1 to TRBJ2-7, with 10 bases lining up with TRBD1. The CDR3 is 17 amino acids. V shed 2 bases, J shed 4 bases, and the junction held 11 bases outside the gene matches. From germline, CDR1 is MNHNS and CDR2 SASEGT. CDR3 coding DNA: TGTGCCAGCAGTGAAAATATGGCGACAGGGGGCTGGTACGAGCAGTACTTC. Translation: CASSENMATGGWYEQYF.

The rearrangement uses TRBV15 and TRBJ2-5; D may be TRBD1 or TRBD2 (5 bases each). In germline, CDR1 is LNHNV, CDR2 YYDKDF (reference sequence). This CDR3 spans 18 amino acids. With 2 bases removed from V and 2 bases from J, the gap between germline ends came to 21 bases. CDR3 loop: CATSRSPLWDGSQETQYF. The CDR3 nucleotides read TGTGCCACCAGCAGATCCCCTTTATGGGACGGATCTCAAGAGACCCAGTACTTC.

The chain carries TRBV12-5 and TRBJ2-7, with D hard to call. The CDR3 sequence is 16 residues long. V lost 1 base, J lost 0 bases, and 13 bases lay in between. Germline assignment: CDR1 LGHNT and CDR2 FRNRAP. CDR3 loop: CASGLDSSQSSYEQYF. DNA for the CDR3: TGTGCTAGTGGTTTGGACAGTTCCCAAAGCTCCTACGAGCAGTACTTC.

This chain uses TRBV5-1 with TRBJ1-1; D is ambiguous. Trimming cost V 2 bases and J 7 bases, with 9 bases left between them. The CDR3 is made up of 12 amino acids. The germline V gene has CDR1 SGHRS and CDR2 YFSETQ. The CDR3, as DNA: TGCGCCAGCAGCTTTGGAGTGGGTGAAGCTTTCTTT. This gives the protein CASSFGVGEAFF. Full variable domain (outside the CDR3, taken from reference TRBV5-1 and TRBJ1-1): KAGVTQTPRYLIKTRGQQVTLSCSPISGHRSVSWYQQTPGQGLQFLFEYFSETQRNKGNFPGRFSGRQFSNSRSEMNVSTLELGDSALYLCASSFGVGEAFFGQGTRLTVV.

The genes are TRBV13 and TRBJ1-1, with D hard to call. The CDR3 is made up of 12 amino acids. V was pared by 2 bases and J by 7 bases, with 8 bases between. Germline V gives CDR1 PRHDT, CDR2 FYEKMQ (reference sequence). CDR3 nucleotides: TGTGCCAGCAGCTTAAAGGGCGTTGAAGCTTTCTTT. It translates to CASSLKGVEAFF.

CDR3 bases: TGTGCCAGCAGCGTTTACGATAATTCACCCCTCCACTTT. This translates into CASSVYDNSPLHF. V gene TRBV9 combines with J gene TRBJ1-6; the D is unclear. The CDR3 is made up of 13 amino acids. Germline-derived CDR1 and CDR2 are SGDLS and YYNGEE. Between the trimmed V and J ends, which lost 2 bases and 5 bases, there was a span of 5 bases.

The chain employs TRBV27 and TRBJ1-1; 7 bases are shared with TRBD1. V lost 3 bases, J lost 4 bases, and 8 bases stayed unmatched. Per the germline V gene, CDR1 is MNHEY and CDR2 is SMNVEV (reference sequence). This CDR3 region has 15 residues. DNA for the CDR3: TGTGCCAGCAGTTTTCAGGGGGGTCTCGTCACTGAAGCTTTCTTT. Protein sequence: CASSFQGGLVTEAFF.

This chain links TRBV19 with TRBJ2-2; TRBD2 might be the D (6 bases). The CDR3 length is 16 residues. Germline V gives CDR1 LNHDA, CDR2 SQIVND (reference sequence). Trimming pared 6 bases from V and 6 bases from J, leaving 20 bases between. The CDR3 nucleotides read TGTGCCAGTAGGGGTTACCGGGACTCCCGAGCCGGGGAGCTGTTTTTT. Translating gives CASRGYRDSRAGELFF.

The chain joins TRBV14 to TRBJ2-2; D remains ambiguous. The CDR3 consists of 14 residues. Trimming shortened V by 1 base and J by 9 bases, and 12 bases separated the two germline ends. Germline CDR1 SGHDN, CDR2 FVKESK. The CDR3 spells CASSQVNNHRELFF. DNA of the CDR3: TGTGCCAGCAGCCAAGTAAACAATCACCGGGAGCTGTTTTTT.